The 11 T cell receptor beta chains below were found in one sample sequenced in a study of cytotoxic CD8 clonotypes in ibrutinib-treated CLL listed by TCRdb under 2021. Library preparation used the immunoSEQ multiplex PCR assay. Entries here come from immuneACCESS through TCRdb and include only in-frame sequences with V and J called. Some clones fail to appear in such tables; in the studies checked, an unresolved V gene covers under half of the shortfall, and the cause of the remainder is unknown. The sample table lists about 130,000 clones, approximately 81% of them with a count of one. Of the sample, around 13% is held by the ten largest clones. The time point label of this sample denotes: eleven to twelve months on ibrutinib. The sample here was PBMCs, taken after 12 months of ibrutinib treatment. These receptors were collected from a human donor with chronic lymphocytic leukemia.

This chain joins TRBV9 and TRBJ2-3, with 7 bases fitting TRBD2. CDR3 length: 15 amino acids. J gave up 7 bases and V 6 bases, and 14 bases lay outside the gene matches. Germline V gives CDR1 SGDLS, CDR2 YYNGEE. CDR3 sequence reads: CASTSDGGSVNTQYF. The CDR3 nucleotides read TGTGCCAGCACCTCAGACGGCGGGAGCGTGAATACGCAGTATTTT.

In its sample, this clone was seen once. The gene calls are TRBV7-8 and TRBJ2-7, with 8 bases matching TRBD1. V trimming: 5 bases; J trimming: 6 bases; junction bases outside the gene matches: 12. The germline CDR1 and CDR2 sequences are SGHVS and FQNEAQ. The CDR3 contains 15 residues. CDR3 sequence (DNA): TGTGCCAGCAGCCAACGCCGGGACAGGTTATCCGAGCAGTACTTC. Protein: CASSQRRDRLSEQYF.

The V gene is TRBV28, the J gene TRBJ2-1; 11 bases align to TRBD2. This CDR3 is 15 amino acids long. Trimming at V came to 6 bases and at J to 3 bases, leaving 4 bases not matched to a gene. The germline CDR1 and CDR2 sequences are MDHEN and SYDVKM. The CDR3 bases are TGTGCCAGCAGATTAGCGGGAGGGCACTACAATGAGCAGTTCTTC. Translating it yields CASRLAGGHYNEQFF. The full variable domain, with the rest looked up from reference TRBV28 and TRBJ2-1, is DVKVTQSSRYLVKRTGEKVFLECVQDMDHENMFWYRQDPGLGLRLIYFSYDVKMKEKGDIPEGYSVSREKKERFSLILESASTNQTSMYLCASRLAGGHYNEQFFGPGTRLTVL.

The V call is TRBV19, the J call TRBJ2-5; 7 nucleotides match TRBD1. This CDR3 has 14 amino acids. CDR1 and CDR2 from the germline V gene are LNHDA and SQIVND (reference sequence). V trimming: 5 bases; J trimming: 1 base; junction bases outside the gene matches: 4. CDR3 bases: TGTGCCAGTAGTTTACAGGGGATCCAAGAGACCCAGTACTTC. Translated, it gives CASSLQGIQETQYF.

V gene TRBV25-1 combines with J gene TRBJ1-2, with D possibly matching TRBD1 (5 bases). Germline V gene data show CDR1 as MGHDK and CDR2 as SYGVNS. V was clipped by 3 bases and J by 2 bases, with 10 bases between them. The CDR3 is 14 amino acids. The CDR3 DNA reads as TGTGCCAGCAGTGATCGGGGGATCAACTATGGCTACACCTTC. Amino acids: CASSDRGINYGYTF.

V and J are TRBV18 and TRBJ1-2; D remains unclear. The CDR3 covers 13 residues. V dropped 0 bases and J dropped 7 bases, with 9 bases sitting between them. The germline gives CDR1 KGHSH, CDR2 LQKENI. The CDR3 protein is CASSPPDEGGYTF. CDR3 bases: TGTGCCAGCTCACCACCGGACGAAGGTGGCTACACCTTC. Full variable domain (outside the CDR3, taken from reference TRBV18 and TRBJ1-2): NAGVMQNPRHLVRRRGQEARLRCSPMKGHSHVYWYRQLPEEGLKFMVYLQKENIIDESGMPKERFSAEFPKEGPSILRIQQVVRGDSAAYFCASSPPDEGGYTFGSGTRLTVV.

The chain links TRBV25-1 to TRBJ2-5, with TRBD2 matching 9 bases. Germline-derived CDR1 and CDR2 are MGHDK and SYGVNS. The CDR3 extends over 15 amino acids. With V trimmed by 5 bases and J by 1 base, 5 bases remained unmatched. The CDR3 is CASSLAGVPQETQYF. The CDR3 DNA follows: TGTGCCAGCAGTTTAGCGGGAGTCCCCCAAGAGACCCAGTACTTC.

The CDR3 DNA is TGTGCCAGCAGCTTAATGGATAGGACCGGGGAGCTGTTTTTT. Amino acid sequence: CASSLMDRTGELFF. The V and J genes are TRBV7-9 and TRBJ2-2; no reliable D call. CDR3 length: 14 amino acids. V lost 2 bases and J lost 5, with 9 bases in between. Germline V lookup: CDR1 SEHNR, CDR2 FQNEAQ (reference sequence).

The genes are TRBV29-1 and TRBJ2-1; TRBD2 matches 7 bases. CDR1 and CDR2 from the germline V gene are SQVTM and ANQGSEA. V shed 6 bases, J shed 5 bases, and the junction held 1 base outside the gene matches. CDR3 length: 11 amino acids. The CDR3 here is CSVGGDNEQFF. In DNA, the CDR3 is TGCAGCGTGGGAGGGGACAATGAGCAGTTCTTC.

In nucleotides, the CDR3 is TGTGCCAGCCATACTTATAGCTGGTCTGACTATGGCTACACCTTC. It codes for CASHTYSWSDYGYTF. The chain is built from TRBV28 and TRBJ1-2; no definite D call. Trimming cost V 8 bases and J 3 bases, with 19 bases left between them. The CDR3 totals 15 residues. The germline V gene has CDR1 MDHEN and CDR2 SYDVKM.

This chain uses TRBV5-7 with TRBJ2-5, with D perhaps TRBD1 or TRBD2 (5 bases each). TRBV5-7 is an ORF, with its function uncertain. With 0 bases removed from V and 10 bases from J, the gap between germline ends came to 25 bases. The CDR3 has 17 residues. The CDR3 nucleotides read TGTGCCAGCAGCTTGGCCCAATTCGGGGTTGGATGCGGACACCAGTACTTC. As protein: CASSLAQFGVGCGHQYF.